A selection of T cell receptor beta chains follows, all from one sample in a study of long-term antiretroviral therapy in people with HIV. The data were produced by immunoSEQ multiplex PCR, yet TCRdb's version contains in-frame clones alone and is incomplete. The sample holds 30,000 to 40,000 clones; about 85% are singletons and the top ten take approximately 3.4%. The specimen comprised unsorted PBMCs, sampled 1.9 years after starting antiretroviral therapy. Receptor source: a man aged 18 to 30 with HIV. CDR3s include the opening cysteine and the closing phenylalanine or tryptophan. The D gene is left open where the match is weak. A clone size is listed for some rows: how often the clone was seen (once, few, many), or a class if it is expanded.

v_call	clone_size	j_call	d_call	cdr3_aa	cdr3_nt
TRBV7-9	-	TRBJ2-1	-	CASSKSLGYNEQFF	TGTGCCAGCAGCAAGTCACTGGGGTACAATGAGCAGTTCTTC
TRBV27	-	TRBJ1-1	TRBD1	CASSLRQGYMNTEAFF	TGTGCCAGCAGTCTCCGACAGGGATACATGAACACTGAAGCTTTCTTT
TRBV19	-	TRBJ2-3	-	CASSTVQGEGTDTQYF	TGTGCCAGTAGTACCGTACAGGGTGAGGGCACAGATACGCAGTATTTT
TRBV10-3	-	TRBJ2-3	TRBD2	CASALRGGSTDTQYF	TGTGCCAGCGCTTTGCGGGGAGGGAGCACAGATACGCAGTATTTT
TRBV28	-	TRBJ1-5	-	CASVVRINQPQHF	TGTGCCAGCGTTGTGCGGATCAATCAGCCCCAGCATTTT
TRBV27	-	TRBJ2-1	TRBD1	CASSSGQGQFYNEQFF	TGTGCCAGCAGTTCGGGACAGGGACAATTCTATAATGAGCAGTTCTTC
TRBV6-5	-	TRBJ1-1	-	CASSSAFLRGNTEAFF	TGTGCCAGCAGTTCCGCCTTCCTGAGGGGGAATACTGAAGCTTTCTTT
TRBV2	-	TRBJ1-2	-	CASSEGLEGYTF	TGTGCCAGCAGTGAAGGGTTGGAGGGCTACACCTTC
TRBV15	-	TRBJ2-4	-	CATSGAGAKNIQYF	TGTGCCACCAGCGGGGCGGGGGCCAAAAACATTCAGTACTTC
TRBV5-1	-	TRBJ2-7	-	CASSLDQGLVYEQYF	TGCGCCAGCAGCTTGGATCAGGGTTTAGTCTACGAGCAGTACTTC
TRBV30	-	TRBJ2-4	TRBD2	CAWSGLAGGLLAKNIQYF	TGTGCCTGGAGTGGACTAGCGGGGGGCCTACTAGCCAAAAACATTCAGTACTTC
TRBV4-1	-	TRBJ1-4	-	CASSQEGAKPYEKLFF	TGCGCCAGCAGCCAAGAGGGGGCTAAGCCCTACGAAAAACTGTTTTTT
TRBV4-2	-	TRBJ1-5	-	CASSQEGGVGSNQPQHF	TGTGCCAGCAGCCAAGAGGGGGGGGTAGGGAGCAATCAGCCCCAGCATTTT
TRBV28	-	TRBJ1-5	TRBD1	CASRGQGDPPQHF	TGTGCCAGCAGGGGACAGGGGGATCCGCCCCAGCATTTT
TRBV5-1	-	TRBJ1-2	-	CASSDLSANYGYTF	TGCGCCAGCAGTGACTTATCCGCTAACTATGGCTACACCTTC
TRBV5-1	-	TRBJ1-2	TRBD1	CASSLGVVRGRGPVGYTF	TGCGCCAGCAGCTTGGGAGTGGTACGGGGCAGGGGGCCCGTAGGCTACACCTTC
TRBV2	-	TRBJ2-3	-	CASSQNGTPLGDTQYF	TGTGCCAGCAGTCAAAATGGGACCCCCTTGGGAGATACGCAGTATTTT
TRBV5-4	-	TRBJ2-1	TRBD2	CASRLGLDSSYNEQFF	TGTGCCAGCAGACTGGGACTAGACAGCTCCTACAATGAGCAGTTCTTC
TRBV19	-	TRBJ2-5	-	CASSIGEVQETQYF	TGTGCCAGTAGTATAGGGGAGGTTCAAGAGACCCAGTACTTC
TRBV28	-	TRBJ1-2	-	CASSKERWDPLLYGYTF	TGTGCCAGCAGCAAGGAACGGTGGGACCCACTCCTTTATGGCTACACCTTC
TRBV19	-	TRBJ1-6	-	CASRDSSYNSPLHF	TGTGCCAGTAGGGATTCCTCCTATAATTCACCCCTCCACTTT
TRBV6-1	few	TRBJ1-5	-	CASSARVGNQPQHF	TGTGCCAGCAGTGCCAGGGTCGGCAATCAGCCCCAGCATTTT
TRBV28	-	TRBJ2-1	-	CASRTPSWSQREQFF	TGTGCCAGCAGGACTCCCTCGTGGTCCCAACGGGAGCAGTTCTTC
TRBV5-6	-	TRBJ2-5	-	CASSRLGLETQYF	TGTGCCAGCAGCCGACTAGGCCTAGAGACCCAGTACTTC
TRBV27	-	TRBJ2-1	-	CASSLRGSYNEQFF	TGTGCCAGCAGTCTCAGGGGATCCTACAATGAGCAGTTCTTC
TRBV5-1	-	TRBJ1-2	-	CASSLDGGGYGYTF	TGCGCCAGCAGCTTGGATGGGGGGGGCTATGGCTACACCTTC
TRBV9	-	TRBJ1-1	-	CASSGDGRQEAFF	TGTGCCAGCAGCGGGGACGGGAGACAAGAAGCTTTCTTT
TRBV2	-	TRBJ1-2	-	CASSVEGVGYGYTF	TGTGCCAGCAGCGTCGAGGGTGTGGGATATGGCTACACCTTC
TRBV7-8	-	TRBJ2-2	-	CASSPGPRGNTGELFF	TGTGCCAGCAGCCCTGGGCCCCGCGGGAACACCGGGGAGCTGTTTTTT
TRBV4-2	once	TRBJ1-1	TRBD1	CASSPDRGRNTEAFF	TGTGCCAGCAGCCCGGACAGGGGAAGGAACACTGAAGCTTTCTTT
TRBV29-1	-	TRBJ1-3	-	CSATIEFRGNTIYF	TGCAGCGCCACAATTGAGTTCCGGGGAAACACCATATATTTT
TRBV11-2	-	TRBJ2-3	-	CASSLQLMHTDTQYF	TGTGCCAGCAGCTTACAGCTAATGCACACAGATACGCAGTATTTT
TRBV10-3	-	TRBJ2-1	TRBD1	CAISDIQGANNEQFF	TGTGCCATTAGTGACATCCAGGGGGCTAACAATGAGCAGTTCTTC
TRBV9	once	TRBJ2-1	-	CASSVGAWGNEQFF	TGTGCCAGCAGCGTAGGGGCCTGGGGAAATGAGCAGTTCTTC
TRBV5-1	-	TRBJ2-1	TRBD1	CASSLTGGLYNEQFF	TGCGCCAGCAGCTTAACAGGGGGGCTCTACAATGAGCAGTTCTTC
TRBV5-4	few	TRBJ2-4	-	CASSSGGAPAAKNIQYF	TGTGCCAGCAGCTCGGGCGGGGCCCCTGCAGCCAAAAACATTCAGTACTTC
TRBV2	once	TRBJ2-6	-	CASRGSGANVLTF	TGTGCCAGCAGGGGGTCTGGGGCCAACGTCCTGACTTTC
TRBV30	-	TRBJ1-4	-	CAWGLAGEKLFF	TGTGCCTGGGGCCTGGCGGGGGAAAAACTGTTTTTT
TRBV6-4	-	TRBJ1-5	TRBD1	CADPGQRRYSNQPQHF	TGTGCCGACCCGGGACAGCGACGATATAGCAATCAGCCCCAGCATTTT
TRBV2	-	TRBJ1-5	-	CASLRGQGQPQHF	TGTGCCTCTCTAAGGGGACAAGGTCAGCCCCAGCATTTT
TRBV4-1	-	TRBJ1-2	-	CASSQRTVQTYGYTF	TGCGCCAGCAGCCAAAGGACAGTACAAACCTATGGCTACACCTTC
TRBV7-3	-	TRBJ1-1	TRBD1	CASSLTAGQGPMRAFF	TGTGCCAGCAGCTTAACTGCGGGACAGGGACCGATGCGAGCTTTCTTT
TRBV5-1	few	TRBJ2-2	-	CASSSGAKGAGELFF	TGCGCCAGCAGCTCAGGGGCGAAGGGTGCCGGGGAGCTGTTTTTT
TRBV7-3	-	TRBJ1-4	-	CASSWVGAKIRGIREKLFF	TGTGCCAGCAGCTGGGTGGGGGCAAAAATTCGGGGGATTAGAGAAAAACTGTTTTTT
TRBV29-1	-	TRBJ2-3	TRBD1	CSGGQGSDTQYF	TGCAGCGGTGGACAGGGGAGCGATACGCAGTATTTT
TRBV27	-	TRBJ1-1	-	CASKEGRWNTEAFF	TGTGCCAGCAAAGAAGGGCGTTGGAACACTGAAGCTTTCTTT
TRBV29-1	-	TRBJ2-1	-	CSVARPGMRDEQFF	TGCAGCGTGGCAAGACCGGGGATGCGAGATGAGCAGTTCTTC
TRBV6-6	-	TRBJ2-1	-	CASSSRAGGGAYEQFF	TGTGCCAGCAGTTCCCGGGCCGGTGGGGGGGCCTATGAGCAGTTCTTC
TRBV2	-	TRBJ1-5	TRBD1	CASSRDRTNWGQPQHF	TGTGCCAGCAGTAGGGACAGAACAAACTGGGGTCAGCCCCAGCATTTT
TRBV7-7	-	TRBJ2-2	-	CASSLIGELFF	TGTGCTAGCAGCTTAATCGGGGAGCTGTTTTTT